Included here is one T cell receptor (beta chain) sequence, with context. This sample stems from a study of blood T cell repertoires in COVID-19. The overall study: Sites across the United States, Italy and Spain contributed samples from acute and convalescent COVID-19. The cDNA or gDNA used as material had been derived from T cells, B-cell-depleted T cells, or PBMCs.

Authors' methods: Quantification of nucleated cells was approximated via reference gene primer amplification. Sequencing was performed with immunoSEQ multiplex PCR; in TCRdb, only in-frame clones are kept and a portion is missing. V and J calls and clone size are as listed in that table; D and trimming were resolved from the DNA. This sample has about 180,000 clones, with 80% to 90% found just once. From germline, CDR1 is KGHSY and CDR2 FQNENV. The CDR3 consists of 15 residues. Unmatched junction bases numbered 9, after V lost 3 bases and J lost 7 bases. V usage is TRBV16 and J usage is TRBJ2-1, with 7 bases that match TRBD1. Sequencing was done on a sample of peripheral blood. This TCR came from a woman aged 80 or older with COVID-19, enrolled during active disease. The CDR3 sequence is CASSQSRTGGNEQFF. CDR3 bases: TGTGCCAGCAGCCAGTCCCGGACAGGAGGTAATGAGCAGTTCTTC.